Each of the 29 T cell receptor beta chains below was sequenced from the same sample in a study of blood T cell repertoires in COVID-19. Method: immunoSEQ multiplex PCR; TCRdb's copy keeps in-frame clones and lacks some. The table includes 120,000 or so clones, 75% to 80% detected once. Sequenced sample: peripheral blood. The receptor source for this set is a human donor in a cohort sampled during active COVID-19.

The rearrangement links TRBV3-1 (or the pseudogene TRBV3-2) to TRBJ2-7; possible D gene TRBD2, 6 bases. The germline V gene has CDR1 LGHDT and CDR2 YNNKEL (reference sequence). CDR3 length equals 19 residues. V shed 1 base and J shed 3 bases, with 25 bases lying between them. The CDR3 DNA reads TGTGCCAGCAGCCAAGGGCGGGGATTTTTGTCCACAACTAACTACGAGCAGTACTTC. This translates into CASSQGRGFLSTTNYEQYF.

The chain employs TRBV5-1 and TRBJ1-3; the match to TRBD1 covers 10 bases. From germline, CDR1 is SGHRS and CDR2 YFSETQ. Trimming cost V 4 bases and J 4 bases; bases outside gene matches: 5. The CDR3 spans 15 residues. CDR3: CASSVDRGRGNTIYF. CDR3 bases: TGCGCCAGCAGCGTGGACAGGGGGAGAGGAAACACCATATATTTT.

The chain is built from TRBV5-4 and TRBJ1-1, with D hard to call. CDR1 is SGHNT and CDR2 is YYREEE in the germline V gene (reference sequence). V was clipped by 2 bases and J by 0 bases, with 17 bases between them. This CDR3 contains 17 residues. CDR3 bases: TGTGCCAGCAGCTTAGCAGGTAGAAGAGGGATGAACACTGAAGCTTTCTTT. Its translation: CASSLAGRRGMNTEAFF. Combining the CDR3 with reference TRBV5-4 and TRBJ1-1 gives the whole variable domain ETGVTQSPTHLIKTRGQQVTLRCSSQSGHNTVSWYQQALGQGPQFIFQYYREEENGRGNFPPRFSGLQFPNYSSELNVNALELDDSALYLCASSLAGRRGMNTEAFFGQGTRLTVV.

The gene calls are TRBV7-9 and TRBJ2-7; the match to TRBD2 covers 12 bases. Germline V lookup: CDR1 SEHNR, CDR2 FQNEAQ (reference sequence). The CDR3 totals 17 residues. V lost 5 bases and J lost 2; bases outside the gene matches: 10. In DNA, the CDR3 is TGTGCCAGCAGCCCCCAGACTAGCGGGAGCGGGACCTACGAGCAGTACTTC. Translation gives CASSPQTSGSGTYEQYF.

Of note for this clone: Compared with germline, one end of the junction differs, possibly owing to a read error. DNA of the CDR3: TGTGCCAGCAGTGAAGGCCGACTCCACTTC. This codes for CASSEGRLHF. The genes are TRBV6-1 and TRBJ1-2; D not certain. Germline V gene sequence: CDR1 MNHNS, CDR2 SASEGT. This CDR3 is 10 amino acids long.

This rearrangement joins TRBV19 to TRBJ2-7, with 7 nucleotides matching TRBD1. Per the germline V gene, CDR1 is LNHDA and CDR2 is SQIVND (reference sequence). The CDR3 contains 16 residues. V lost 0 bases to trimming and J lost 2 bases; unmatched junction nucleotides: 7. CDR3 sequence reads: CASSIDFLGTAYEQYF. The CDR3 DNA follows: TGTGCCAGTAGTATAGATTTTCTCGGGACAGCCTACGAGCAGTACTTC.

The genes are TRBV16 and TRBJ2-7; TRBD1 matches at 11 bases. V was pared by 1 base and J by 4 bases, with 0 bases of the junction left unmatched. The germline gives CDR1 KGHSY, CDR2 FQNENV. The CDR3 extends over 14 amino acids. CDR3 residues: CASSQWDRGYEQYF. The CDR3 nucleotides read TGTGCCAGCAGCCAATGGGACAGGGGGTACGAGCAGTACTTC.

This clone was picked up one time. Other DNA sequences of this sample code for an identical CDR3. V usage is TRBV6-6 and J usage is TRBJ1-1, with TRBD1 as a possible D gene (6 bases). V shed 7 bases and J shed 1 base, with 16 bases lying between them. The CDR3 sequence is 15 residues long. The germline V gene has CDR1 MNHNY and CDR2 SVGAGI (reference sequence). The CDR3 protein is CASTLGGGGNTEAFF. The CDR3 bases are TGTGCCAGCACTTTAGGGGGTGGGGGGAACACTGAAGCTTTCTTT.

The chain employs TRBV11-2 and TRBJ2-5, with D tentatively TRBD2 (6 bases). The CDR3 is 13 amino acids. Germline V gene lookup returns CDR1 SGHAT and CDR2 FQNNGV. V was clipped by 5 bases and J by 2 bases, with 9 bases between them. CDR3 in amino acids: CASSRDWQETQYF. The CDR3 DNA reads TGTGCCAGCAGCCGGGACTGGCAAGAGACCCAGTACTTC.

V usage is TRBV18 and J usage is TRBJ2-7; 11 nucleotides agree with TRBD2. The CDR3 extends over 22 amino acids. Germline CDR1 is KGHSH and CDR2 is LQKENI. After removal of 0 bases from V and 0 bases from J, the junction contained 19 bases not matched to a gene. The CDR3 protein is CASSPPSLAGGLPIPLSYEQYF. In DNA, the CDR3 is TGTGCCAGCTCACCACCGTCTCTAGCGGGAGGCCTTCCCATACCCCTCTCCTACGAGCAGTACTTC.

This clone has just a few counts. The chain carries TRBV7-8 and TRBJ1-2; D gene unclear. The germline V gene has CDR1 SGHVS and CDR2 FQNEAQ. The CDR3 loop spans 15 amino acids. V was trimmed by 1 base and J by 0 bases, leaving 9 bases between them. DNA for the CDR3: TGTGCCAGCAGCTTAGGTTCCAGTACTAACTATGGCTACACCTTC. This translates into CASSLGSSTNYGYTF.

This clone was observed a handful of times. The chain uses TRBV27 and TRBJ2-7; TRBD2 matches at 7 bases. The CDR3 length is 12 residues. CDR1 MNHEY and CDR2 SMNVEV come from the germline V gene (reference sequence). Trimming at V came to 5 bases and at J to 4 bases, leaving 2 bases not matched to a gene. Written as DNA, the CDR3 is TGTGCCAGCAGTGCTAGCGGTTACGAGCAGTACTTC. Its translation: CASSASGYEQYF.

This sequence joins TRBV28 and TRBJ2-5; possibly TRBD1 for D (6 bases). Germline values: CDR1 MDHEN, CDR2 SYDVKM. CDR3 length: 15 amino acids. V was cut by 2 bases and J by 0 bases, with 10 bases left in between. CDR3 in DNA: TGTGCCAGCAGTTTAGGAGACAGGCACCAAGAGACCCAGTACTTC. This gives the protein CASSLGDRHQETQYF.

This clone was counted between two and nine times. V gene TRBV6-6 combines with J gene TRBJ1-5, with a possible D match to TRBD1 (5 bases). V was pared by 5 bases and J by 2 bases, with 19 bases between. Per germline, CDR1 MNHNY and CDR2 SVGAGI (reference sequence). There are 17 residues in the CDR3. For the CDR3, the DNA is TGTGCCAGCAGTCCCCTACGGGGGGGAAAAGGCAATCAGCCCCAGCATTTT. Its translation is CASSPLRGGKGNQPQHF.

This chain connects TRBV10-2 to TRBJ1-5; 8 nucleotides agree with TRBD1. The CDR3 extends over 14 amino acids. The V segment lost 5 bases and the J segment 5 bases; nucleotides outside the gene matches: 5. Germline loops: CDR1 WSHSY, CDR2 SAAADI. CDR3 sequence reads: CASSWQGADQPQHF. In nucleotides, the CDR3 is TGCGCCAGCAGTTGGCAGGGGGCCGATCAGCCCCAGCATTTT.

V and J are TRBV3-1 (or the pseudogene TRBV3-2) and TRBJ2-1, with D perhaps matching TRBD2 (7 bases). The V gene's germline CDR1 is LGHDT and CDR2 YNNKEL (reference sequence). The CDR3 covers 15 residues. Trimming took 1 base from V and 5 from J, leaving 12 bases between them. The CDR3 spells CASSQVYGGHNEQFF. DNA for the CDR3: TGTGCCAGCAGCCAAGTGTACGGGGGGCACAATGAGCAGTTCTTC.

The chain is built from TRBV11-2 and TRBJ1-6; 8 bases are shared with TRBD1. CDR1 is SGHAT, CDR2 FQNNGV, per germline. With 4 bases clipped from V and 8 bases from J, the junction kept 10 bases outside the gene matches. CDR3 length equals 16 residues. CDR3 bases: TGTGCCAGCAGCTCCTGGCGACAGGGGAGTGATTCACCCCTCCACTTT. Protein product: CASSSWRQGSDSPLHF.

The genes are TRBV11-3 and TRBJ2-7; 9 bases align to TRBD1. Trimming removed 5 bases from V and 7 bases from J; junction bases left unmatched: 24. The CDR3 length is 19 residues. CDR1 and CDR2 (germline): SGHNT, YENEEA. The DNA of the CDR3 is TGTGCCAGCAGCCCCCACCGGGACAGGGCCGTCGGGTTCCGTCGTGAGCAGTACTTC. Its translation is CASSPHRDRAVGFRREQYF.

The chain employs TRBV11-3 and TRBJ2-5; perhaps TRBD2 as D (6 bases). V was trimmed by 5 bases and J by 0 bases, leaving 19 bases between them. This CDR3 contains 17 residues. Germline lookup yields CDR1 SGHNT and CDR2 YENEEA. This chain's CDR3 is CASSPHLGTAYQETQYF. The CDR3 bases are TGTGCCAGCAGCCCGCATTTGGGGACTGCGTACCAAGAGACCCAGTACTTC.

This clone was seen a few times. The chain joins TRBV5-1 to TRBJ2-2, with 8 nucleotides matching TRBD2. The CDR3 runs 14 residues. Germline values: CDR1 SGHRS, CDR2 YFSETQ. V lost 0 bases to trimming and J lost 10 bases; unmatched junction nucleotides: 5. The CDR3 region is CASSLASGGPELFF. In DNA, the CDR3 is TGCGCCAGCAGCTTGGCGTCGGGAGGGCCGGAGCTGTTTTTT.

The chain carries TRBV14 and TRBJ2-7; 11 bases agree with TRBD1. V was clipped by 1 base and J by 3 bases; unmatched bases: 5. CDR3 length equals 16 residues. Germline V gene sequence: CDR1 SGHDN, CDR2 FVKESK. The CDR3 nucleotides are TGTGCCAGCAGCCAAGCCCCCGGGACAGGGGGCTACGAGCAGTACTTC. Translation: CASSQAPGTGGYEQYF. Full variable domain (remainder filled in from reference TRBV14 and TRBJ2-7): EAGVTQFPSHSVIEKGQTVTLRCDPISGHDNLYWYRRVMGKEIKFLLHFVKESKQDESGMPNNRFLAERTGGTYSTLKVQPAELEDSGVYFCASSQAPGTGGYEQYFGPGTRLTVT.

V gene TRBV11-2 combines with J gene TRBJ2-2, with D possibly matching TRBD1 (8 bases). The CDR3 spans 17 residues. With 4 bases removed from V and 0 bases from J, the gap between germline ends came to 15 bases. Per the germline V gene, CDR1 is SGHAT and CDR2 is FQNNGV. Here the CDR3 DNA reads TGTGCCAGCAGCTCTGACAGGGGAGGGACGAACACCGGGGAGCTGTTTTTT. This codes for CASSSDRGGTNTGELFF.

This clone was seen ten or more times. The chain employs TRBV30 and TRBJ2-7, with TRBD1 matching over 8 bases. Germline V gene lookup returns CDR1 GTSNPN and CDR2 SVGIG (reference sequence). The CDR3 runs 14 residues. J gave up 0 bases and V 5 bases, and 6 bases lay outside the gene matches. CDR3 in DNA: TGTGCCTGGGATCAGGGGGCCAGCTCCTACGAGCAGTACTTC. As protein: CAWDQGASSYEQYF.

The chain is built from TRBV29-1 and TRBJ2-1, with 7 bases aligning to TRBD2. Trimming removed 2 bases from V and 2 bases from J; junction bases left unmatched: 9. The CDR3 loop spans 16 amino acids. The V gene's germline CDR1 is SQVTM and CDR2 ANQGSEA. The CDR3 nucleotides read TGCAGCGTTGAACCGAGCGGGACCCTACCCTACAATGAGCAGTTCTTC. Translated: CSVEPSGTLPYNEQFF.

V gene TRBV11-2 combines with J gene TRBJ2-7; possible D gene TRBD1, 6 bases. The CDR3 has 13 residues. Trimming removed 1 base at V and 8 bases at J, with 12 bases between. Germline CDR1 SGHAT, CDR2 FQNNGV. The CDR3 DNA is TGTGCCAGCAGCTTAGGGGCAGGGACACAGCAGTACTTC. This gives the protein CASSLGAGTQQYF.

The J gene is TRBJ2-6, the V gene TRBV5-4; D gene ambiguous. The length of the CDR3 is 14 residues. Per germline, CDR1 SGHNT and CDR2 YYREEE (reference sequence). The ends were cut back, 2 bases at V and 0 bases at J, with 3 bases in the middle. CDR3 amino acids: CASSFFSGANVLTF. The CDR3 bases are TGTGCCAGCAGCTTCTTCTCTGGGGCCAACGTCCTGACTTTC.

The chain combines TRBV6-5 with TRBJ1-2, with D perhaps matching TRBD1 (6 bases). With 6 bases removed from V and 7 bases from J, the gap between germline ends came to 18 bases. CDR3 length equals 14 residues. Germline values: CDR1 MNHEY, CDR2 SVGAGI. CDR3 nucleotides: TGTGCCAGCAGCTCACAGGGAGGGAACGCTGGCTACACCTTC. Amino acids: CASSSQGGNAGYTF.

CDR3 coding DNA: TGTGCCAGCAGTGAAGCGCTTAGGACAGGTAGCAATCAGCCCCAGCATTTT. Protein product: CASSEALRTGSNQPQHF. The chain has TRBV2 and TRBJ1-5, with 7 bases that match TRBD1. Germline V CDR1 and CDR2: SNHLY, FYNNEI. This CDR3 has 17 residues. The trim removed 0 bases at V and 0 bases at J, leaving 5 bases unmatched.

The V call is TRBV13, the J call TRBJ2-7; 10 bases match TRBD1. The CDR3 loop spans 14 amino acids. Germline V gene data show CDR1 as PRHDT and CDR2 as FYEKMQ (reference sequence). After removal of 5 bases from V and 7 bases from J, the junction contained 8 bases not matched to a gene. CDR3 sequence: CASSNDRGLEEQYF. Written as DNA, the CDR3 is TGTGCCAGCAGCAACGACAGGGGGCTAGAAGAGCAGTACTTC.